What follows are 31 T cell receptor beta chains derived from one specimen sequenced in a study of neurological immune-mediated disorders. TCRdb analysed the 5' RACE reads with MiXCR anew, one entry per CDR3 protein. There are 84,000 or so distinct CDR3 sequences in the sample; about a tenth occur only once, and about 1.8% lies in the top ten. The sample taken for sequencing was PBMCs. Receptor source: a man aged 40-50 years in good health.

This clonotype appeared a few times. This chain uses TRBV24-1 with TRBJ2-1; 8 bases map to TRBD2. The CDR3 consists of 13 residues. V lost 3 bases and J lost 15; bases outside the gene matches: 9. Germline CDR1 KGHDR, CDR2 SFDVKD. CDR3: CATSDPRGTRVFF. The CDR3 DNA reads as TGTGCCACCAGTGATCCGCGGGGGACTAGGGTGTTCTTC.

This clonotype was found many times. The chain employs TRBV5-1 and TRBJ1-6; D remains ambiguous. The CDR3 length is 16 residues. Trimming stripped 0 bases from V and 10 bases from J, with 17 bases between. The germline V gene encodes CDR1 SGHRS and CDR2 YFSETQ. CDR3 residues: CASSLEHRTSGSPLHF. As DNA, the CDR3 is TGCGCCAGCAGCTTGGAACACCGGACGTCAGGATCACCCCTCCACTTT.

In this sample, this clonotype turned up a few times. This chain joins TRBV7-9 and TRBJ1-1, with a weak D call TRBD1 (6 bases). Germline loops: CDR1 SEHNR, CDR2 FQNEAQ (reference sequence). There are 16 residues in the CDR3. Trimming cost V 6 bases and J 0 bases, with 17 bases left between them. CDR3 in amino acids: CASRRGVGGMNTEAFF. CDR3 coding DNA: TGTGCCAGCAGGAGGGGGGTTGGTGGAATGAACACTGAAGCTTTCTTT.

This chain connects TRBV7-9 to TRBJ1-2; 8 bases are shared with TRBD1. Germline V gives CDR1 SEHNR, CDR2 FQNEAQ (reference sequence). With 3 bases clipped from V and 3 bases from J, the junction kept 0 bases outside the gene matches. This CDR3 has 13 residues. Here the CDR3 DNA reads TGTGCCAGCAGCTTGGGACAGGACTATGGCTACACCTTC. Its translation: CASSLGQDYGYTF. The full variable domain, with the rest looked up from reference TRBV7-9 and TRBJ1-2, is DTGVSQNPRHKITKRGQNVTFRCDPISEHNRLYWYRQTLGQGPEFLTYFQNEAQLEKSRLLSDRFSAERPKGSFSTLEIQRTEQGDSAMYLCASSLGQDYGYTFGSGTRLTVV.

This clonotype came up many times. The chain carries TRBV12-3 or TRBV12-4 and TRBJ1-5, with D possibly being TRBD1 (5 bases). The CDR3 is 14 amino acids. The V end lost 7 bases, the J end lost 4 bases, and 14 bases lay between the germline ends. The CDR3 DNA follows: TGTGCCAGCAAGACTGTCCAGGGTAATCAGCCCCAGCATTTT. Its protein product is CASKTVQGNQPQHF.

V gene TRBV12-3 or TRBV12-4 combines with J gene TRBJ2-1, with 10 bases fitting TRBD1. V gave up 7 bases and J gave up 3 bases; unmatched junction bases: 6. This CDR3 is built from 15 residues. CDR3: CASTGTGAFYNEQFF. The CDR3 bases are TGTGCCAGCACCGGGACAGGGGCCTTCTACAATGAGCAGTTCTTC.

Ten or more counts support this clonotype. This chain uses TRBV20-1 with TRBJ2-1; 7 bases match TRBD2. Germline-derived CDR1 and CDR2 are DFQATT and SNEGSKA (reference sequence). Trimming at V came to 0 bases and at J to 16 bases, leaving 15 bases not matched to a gene. The CDR3 runs to 14 residues. The CDR3 region has the DNA TGCAGTGCTAGAGACCTGCTAGCGGAGGGGAGCTCCTTCTTC. The encoded protein is CSARDLLAEGSSFF.

This clonotype has a count of ten or more. V is TRBV27 and J is TRBJ2-3; D gene uncertain. The CDR3 consists of 13 residues. Trimming removed 3 bases from V and 6 bases from J, with 10 bases in between. CDR1 is MNHEY and CDR2 is SMNVEV in the germline V gene (reference sequence). CDR3 amino acids: CASSLALGDTQYF. The CDR3 region has the DNA TGTGCCAGCAGTTTGGCCTTGGGGGATACGCAGTATTTT.

This clonotype was seen at least ten times. The CDR3 loop is CASSLGTVFNQPQHF. CDR3 in DNA: TGTGCCAGCAGCTTGGGGACAGTTTTCAATCAGCCCCAGCATTTT. The chain links TRBV5-5 to TRBJ1-5, with D tentatively TRBD1 (6 bases). Between the trimmed V and J ends, which lost 0 bases and 3 bases, there was a span of 10 bases. Per germline, CDR1 SGHKS and CDR2 YYEKEE (reference sequence). The CDR3 length is 15 residues.

In this sample, this clonotype turned up many times. The chain employs TRBV20-1 and TRBJ2-7, with a tentative D call TRBD2 (6 bases). V was shortened by 3 bases and J by 4 bases, with 7 bases between the two germline ends. The CDR3 extends over 11 amino acids. Germline loops: CDR1 DFQATT, CDR2 SNEGSKA (reference sequence). This chain's CDR3 is CSASGGYEQYF. As DNA, the CDR3 is TGCAGTGCTAGCGGGGGATACGAGCAGTACTTC.

This clonotype has a count of ten or more. The DNA for the CDR3 is TGCGCCAGCAGCTTGGTACAGGGACAGGGTCGTGACTACACCTTC. Translating it yields CASSLVQGQGRDYTF. The chain joins TRBV5-1 to TRBJ1-2; 9 nucleotides agree with TRBD1. Germline-derived CDR1 and CDR2 are SGHRS and YFSETQ. Trimming at V came to 0 bases and at J to 10 bases, leaving 10 bases not matched to a gene. The CDR3 loop spans 15 amino acids.

The chain recombines TRBV6-5 with TRBJ2-3; 9 bases are shared with TRBD1. Germline V lookup: CDR1 MNHEY, CDR2 SVGAGI. The trim removed 6 bases at V and 4 bases at J, leaving 8 bases unmatched. The length of the CDR3 is 15 residues. DNA of the CDR3: TGTGCCAGCAGCTTACAGGGGGCGTATCCAGATACGCAGTATTTT. Translated: CASSLQGAYPDTQYF.

Ten or more counts support this clonotype. V and J are TRBV7-9 and TRBJ2-3, with 10 nucleotides matching TRBD1. V gave up 11 bases and J gave up 0 bases; unmatched junction bases: 11. There are 16 residues in the CDR3. CDR1 is SEHNR, CDR2 FQNEAQ, per germline (reference sequence). The CDR3 DNA reads TGTGCCTCACTGATGACAGGGGGCCGTAGCACAGATACGCAGTATTTT. Protein sequence: CASLMTGGRSTDTQYF.

Many counts were recorded for this clonotype. The rearrangement uses TRBV7-9 and TRBJ2-2; D may be TRBD1 (6 bases). This CDR3 has 16 amino acids. CDR1 and CDR2 (germline): SEHNR, FQNEAQ (reference sequence). V lost 5 bases, J lost 7 bases, and 20 bases lay in between. The CDR3 spells CASSTTGTSLGGELFF. DNA of the CDR3: TGTGCCAGCAGCACTACCGGGACAAGCCTGGGCGGGGAGCTGTTTTTT. The full variable domain, its missing parts supplied by reference TRBV7-9 and TRBJ2-2, is DTGVSQNPRHKITKRGQNVTFRCDPISEHNRLYWYRQTLGQGPEFLTYFQNEAQLEKSRLLSDRFSAERPKGSFSTLEIQRTEQGDSAMYLCASSTTGTSLGGELFFGEGSRLTVL.

This clonotype was detected ten times or more. The rearrangement links TRBV3-1 to TRBJ2-3, with no clear D. The germline gives CDR1 LGHDT, CDR2 YNNKEL (reference sequence). The CDR3 is 13 residues long. V was cut by 1 base and J by 3 bases, with 5 bases left in between. This CDR3 is CASSQGTTDTQYF. CDR3 DNA sequence: TGTGCCAGCAGCCAAGGAACGACAGATACGCAGTATTTT.

The gene calls are TRBV20-1 and TRBJ2-7, with D perhaps matching TRBD1 or TRBD2 (5 bases each). With 3 bases removed from V and 7 bases from J, the gap between germline ends came to 10 bases. CDR3 size: 11 residues. Germline CDR1 and CDR2: DFQATT and SNEGSKA (reference sequence). This chain's CDR3 is CSAREDKEQYF. Written as DNA, the CDR3 is TGCAGTGCTAGGGAGGACAAGGAGCAGTACTTC.

This clonotype was seen at least ten times. CDR3 DNA sequence: TGTGCCAGCAGTTACAGGATGAACACTGAAGCTTTCTTT. It codes for CASSYRMNTEAFF. This chain joins TRBV6-5 and TRBJ1-1; D is undetermined. Looked up from germline, CDR1 is MNHEY and CDR2 is SVGAGI. With 2 bases removed from V and 0 bases from J, the gap between germline ends came to 4 bases. CDR3 length: 13 residues.

This clonotype appeared many times. Germline and junction disagree at one end, which may indicate a read error. The rearrangement uses TRBV7-7 and TRBJ2-3; no clear D. The CDR3 is 13 residues long. CDR1 is SSHAT and CDR2 is FNYEAQ in the germline V gene (reference sequence). The CDR3 region has the DNA TGTGCTAGCAGCTTAGGGCCAGCAGATACGCAGTATTTT. Protein: CASSLGPADTQYF.

There are many counts of this clonotype. The chain is built from TRBV7-9 and TRBJ2-7; 10 bases map to TRBD2. The length of the CDR3 is 13 residues. Germline V gives CDR1 SEHNR, CDR2 FQNEAQ (reference sequence). V gave up 4 bases and J gave up 6 bases; unmatched junction bases: 3. The CDR3 loop reads CASSSAGGGEQYF. CDR3 in DNA: TGTGCCAGCAGCTCAGCGGGGGGGGGCGAGCAGTACTTC.

This clonotype was seen many times. The CDR3 reads CASSGTGVEETQYF. CDR3 nucleotides: TGTGCCAGCAGCGGGACAGGGGTTGAGGAGACCCAGTACTTC. The V call is TRBV5-6, the J call TRBJ2-5, with 10 bases fitting TRBD1. The CDR3 runs 14 residues. Trimming removed 4 bases from V and 5 bases from J; junction bases left unmatched: 5. The germline V gene has CDR1 SGHDT and CDR2 YYEEEE.

The chain employs TRBV29-1 and TRBJ2-1; D is unclear. The CDR3 covers 14 residues. Trimming removed 7 bases at V and 0 bases at J, with 13 bases between. CDR1 SQVTM and CDR2 ANQGSEA come from the germline V gene. The chain's CDR3 is CSAGPLISYNEQFF. CDR3 DNA: TGCAGCGCCGGGCCCCTGATCTCCTACAATGAGCAGTTCTTC.

This clonotype has ten or more counts. The chain joins TRBV7-9 to TRBJ1-1; possible D gene TRBD1, 6 bases. The V gene lost 4 bases and the J gene lost 5 bases, with 11 bases spanning the gap. The CDR3 is 13 amino acids. Germline V gene data show CDR1 as SEHNR and CDR2 as FQNEAQ (reference sequence). CDR3 residues: CASSSDSRTEAFF. CDR3 nucleotide sequence: TGTGCCAGCAGCTCGGACAGTCGGACTGAAGCTTTCTTT. Complete variable domain (other parts from reference TRBV7-9 and TRBJ1-1): DTGVSQNPRHKITKRGQNVTFRCDPISEHNRLYWYRQTLGQGPEFLTYFQNEAQLEKSRLLSDRFSAERPKGSFSTLEIQRTEQGDSAMYLCASSSDSRTEAFFGQGTRLTVV.

This clonotype has a count of ten or more. The chain employs TRBV19 and TRBJ1-1; D remains unclear. Germline V lookup: CDR1 LNHDA, CDR2 SQIVND (reference sequence). The CDR3 runs 13 residues. V lost 4 bases and J lost 0, with 6 bases in between. The CDR3 region is CASSTGLNTEAFF. DNA of the CDR3: TGTGCCAGTAGTACAGGACTGAACACTGAAGCTTTCTTT.

A remark on this clonotype: Being one base from a much bigger clone, this may be a read error. The chain recombines TRBV29-1 with TRBJ2-5; TRBD2 aligns across 11 bases. The V gene's germline CDR1 is SQVTM and CDR2 ANQGSEA. The CDR3 has 14 amino acids. CDR3 bases: TGCATCGTCACCGGGACTAGCGGCGAAGAGACCCAGTACTTC. Protein product: CIVTGTSGEETQYF.

This clonotype was counted between two and nine times. This chain connects TRBV7-3 to TRBJ2-3, with 12 bases that match TRBD2. With 4 bases clipped from V and 3 bases from J, the junction kept 26 bases outside the gene matches. This CDR3 spans 23 amino acids. Germline values: CDR1 SGHTA, CDR2 FQGTGA. The CDR3 reads CASSCHPGTELRTSGEGTDTQYF. The CDR3 DNA sequence: TGTGCCAGCAGCTGCCACCCTGGGACAGAACTAAGGACTAGCGGGGAGGGGACAGATACGCAGTATTTT.

With respect to this clonotype: A much larger clone differs by one base, so this may be a read error. This chain uses TRBV6-5 with TRBJ1-2; D perhaps matches TRBD1 (6 bases). The CDR3 is 14 residues long. CDR1 and CDR2 from the germline V gene are MNHEY and SVGAGI. In DNA, the CDR3 is TGTGACAGCAGTTACTCTGGCAGGGGCTATGGCTACACCTTC. Its translation: CDSSYSGRGYGYTF.

This clonotype occurred many times. The chain combines TRBV21-1 with TRBJ2-7; TRBD1 is taken as the D call from the table, unchecked against the DNA. TRBV21-1 is a documented pseudogene. CDR3 length: 17 amino acids. Here the CDR3 DNA reads TGTGCCAGCAGCAAAGTTGAGGGGACCCCCCCCACCTACGAGCAGTACTTC. Its protein product is CASSKVEGTPPTYEQYF.

This clonotype was seen at least ten times. V and J are TRBV10-3 and TRBJ1-3; D ambiguous. Trimming shortened V by 7 bases and J by 0 bases, and 7 bases separated the two germline ends. Germline values: CDR1 ENHRY, CDR2 SYGVKD. The CDR3 loop spans 13 amino acids. The CDR3 bases are TGTGCCATCACCCCTGACTCTGGAAACACCATATATTTT. Its protein is CAITPDSGNTIYF.

This clonotype showed up many times. The V and J genes are TRBV20-1 and TRBJ2-7, with TRBD1 matching over 9 bases. The V and J ends lost 1 base and 4 bases, in that order; junction bases with no gene match: 11. Germline V gene sequence: CDR1 DFQATT, CDR2 SNEGSKA (reference sequence). This CDR3 has 16 amino acids. The chain's CDR3 is CSARGYGTGFAYEQYF. DNA for the CDR3: TGCAGTGCTAGAGGGTACGGGACAGGGTTCGCGTACGAGCAGTACTTC.

This clonotype was picked up a small number of times. V is TRBV7-6 and J is TRBJ2-1, with 10 positions matching TRBD2. V lost 2 bases and J lost 0; bases outside the gene matches: 16. The CDR3 consists of 21 residues. Germline V gives CDR1 SGHVS, CDR2 FNYEAQ. The CDR3 coding sequence is TGTGCCAGCAGCTTAACACCGGGACTAGCGAGTTATTGGAGCTCCTACAATGAGCAGTTCTTC. Its protein is CASSLTPGLASYWSSYNEQFF.

In this sample, this clonotype turned up many times. The chain employs TRBV3-1 and TRBJ2-5; D gene ambiguous. Germline assignment: CDR1 LGHDT and CDR2 YNNKEL (reference sequence). CDR3 length equals 16 residues. V lost 4 bases and J 5 bases, leaving 20 bases between the germline ends. The chain's CDR3 is CASSPEAGSSRETQYF. The DNA of the CDR3 is TGTGCCAGCAGCCCAGAGGCCGGGTCCTCGAGGGAGACCCAGTACTTC.